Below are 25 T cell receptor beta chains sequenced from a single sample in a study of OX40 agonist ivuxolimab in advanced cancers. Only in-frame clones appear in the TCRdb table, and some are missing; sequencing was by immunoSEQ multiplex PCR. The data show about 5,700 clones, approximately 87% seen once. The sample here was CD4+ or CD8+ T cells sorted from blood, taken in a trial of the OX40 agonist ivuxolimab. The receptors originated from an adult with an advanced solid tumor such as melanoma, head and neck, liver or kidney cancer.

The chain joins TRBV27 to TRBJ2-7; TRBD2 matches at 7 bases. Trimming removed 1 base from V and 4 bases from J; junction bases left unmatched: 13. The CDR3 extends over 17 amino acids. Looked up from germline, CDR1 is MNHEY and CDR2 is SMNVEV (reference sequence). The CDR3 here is CASSLYSGYGGFYEQYF. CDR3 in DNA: TGTGCCAGCAGTTTATATAGCGGGTACGGGGGGTTTTACGAGCAGTACTTC.

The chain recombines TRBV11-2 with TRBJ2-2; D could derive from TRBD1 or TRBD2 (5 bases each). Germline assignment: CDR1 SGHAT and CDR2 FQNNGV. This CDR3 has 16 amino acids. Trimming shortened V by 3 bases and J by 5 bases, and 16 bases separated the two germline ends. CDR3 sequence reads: CASSLTAGTETGELFF. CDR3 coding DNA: TGTGCCAGCAGCTTGACTGCAGGGACGGAAACCGGGGAGCTGTTTTTT.

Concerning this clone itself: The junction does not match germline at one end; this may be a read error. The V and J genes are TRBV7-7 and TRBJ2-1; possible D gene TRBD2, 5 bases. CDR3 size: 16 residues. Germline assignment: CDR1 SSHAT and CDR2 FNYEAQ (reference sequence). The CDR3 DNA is TGTGCTAGCAGCTTAGCGTATGGTGTACCTCACAATGAGCAGTTCTTC. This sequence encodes CASSLAYGVPHNEQFF.

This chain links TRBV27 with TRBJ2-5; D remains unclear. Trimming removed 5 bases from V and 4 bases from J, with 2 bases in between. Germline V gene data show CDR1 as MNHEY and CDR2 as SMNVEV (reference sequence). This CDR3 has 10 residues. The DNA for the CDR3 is TGTGCCAGCAGTCTAGAGACCCAGTACTTC. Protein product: CASSLETQYF.

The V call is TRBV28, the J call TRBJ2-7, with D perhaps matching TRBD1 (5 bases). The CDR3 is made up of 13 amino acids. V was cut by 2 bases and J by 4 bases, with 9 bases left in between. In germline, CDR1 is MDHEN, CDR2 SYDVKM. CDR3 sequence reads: CASSLETVYEQYF. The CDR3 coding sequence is TGTGCCAGCAGTTTAGAGACAGTTTACGAGCAGTACTTC.

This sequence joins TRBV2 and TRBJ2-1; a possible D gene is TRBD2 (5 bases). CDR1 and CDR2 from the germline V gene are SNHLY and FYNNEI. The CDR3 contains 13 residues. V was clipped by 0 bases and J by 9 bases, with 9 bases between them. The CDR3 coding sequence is TGTGCCAGCAGTGAAGCGCGAGGAGGTGAGCAGTTCTTC. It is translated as CASSEARGGEQFF.

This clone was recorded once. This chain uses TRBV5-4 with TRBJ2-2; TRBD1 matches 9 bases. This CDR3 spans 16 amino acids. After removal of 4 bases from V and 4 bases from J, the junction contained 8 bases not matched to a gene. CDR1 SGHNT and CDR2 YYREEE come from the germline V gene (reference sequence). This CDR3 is CASSSDRGEGTGELFF. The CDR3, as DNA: TGTGCCAGCAGCAGCGACAGGGGGGAAGGCACCGGGGAGCTGTTTTTT. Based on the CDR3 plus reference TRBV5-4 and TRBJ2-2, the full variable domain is ETGVTQSPTHLIKTRGQQVTLRCSSQSGHNTVSWYQQALGQGPQFIFQYYREEENGRGNFPPRFSGLQFPNYSSELNVNALELDDSALYLCASSSDRGEGTGELFFGEGSRLTVL.

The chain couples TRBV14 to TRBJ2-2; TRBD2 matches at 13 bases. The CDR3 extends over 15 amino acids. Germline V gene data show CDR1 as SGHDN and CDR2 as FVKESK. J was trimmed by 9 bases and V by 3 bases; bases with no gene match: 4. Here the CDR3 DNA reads TGTGCCAGCAGCCAGGACGGGACTAGCGGGAGGGAGCTGTTTTTT. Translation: CASSQDGTSGRELFF.

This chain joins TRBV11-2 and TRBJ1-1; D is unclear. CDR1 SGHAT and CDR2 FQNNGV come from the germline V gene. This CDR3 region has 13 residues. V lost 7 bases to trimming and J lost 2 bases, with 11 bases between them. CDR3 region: CASILGGNTEAFF. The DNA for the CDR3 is TGTGCCAGCATCCTGGGCGGTAACACTGAAGCTTTCTTT.

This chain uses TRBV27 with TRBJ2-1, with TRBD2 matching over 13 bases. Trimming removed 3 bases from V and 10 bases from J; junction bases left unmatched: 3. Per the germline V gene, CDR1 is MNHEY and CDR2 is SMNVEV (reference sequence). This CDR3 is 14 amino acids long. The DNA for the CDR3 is TGTGCCAGCAGTTTTGGACTAGCGGGAGAAGAGCAGTTCTTC. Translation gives CASSFGLAGEEQFF.

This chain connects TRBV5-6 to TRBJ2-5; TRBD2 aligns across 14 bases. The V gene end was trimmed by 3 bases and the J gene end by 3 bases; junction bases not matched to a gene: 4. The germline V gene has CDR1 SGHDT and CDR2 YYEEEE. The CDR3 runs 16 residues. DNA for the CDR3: TGTGCCAGCAGCTCCGAGACTAGCGGGAGGGAAGAGACCCAGTACTTC. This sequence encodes CASSSETSGREETQYF. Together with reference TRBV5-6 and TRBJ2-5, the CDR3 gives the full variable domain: DAGVTQSPTHLIKTRGQQVTLRCSPKSGHDTVSWYQQALGQGPQFIFQYYEEEERQRGNFPDRFSGHQFPNYSSELNVNALLLGDSALYLCASSSETSGREETQYFGPGTRLLVL.

The CDR3 DNA reads as TGTGCCAGTAGTATAATGGTGGAGGAGAGGAAGTTCTTC. It codes for CASSIMVEERKFF. The V and J genes are TRBV19 and TRBJ2-1; D is perhaps TRBD2 (5 bases). The CDR3 runs 13 residues. The V gene's germline CDR1 is LNHDA and CDR2 SQIVND (reference sequence). The germline V and J ends were trimmed by 2 bases and 14 bases, with 16 bases remaining between them. Variable domain in full (rest from reference TRBV19 and TRBJ2-1): DGGITQSPKYLFRKEGQNVTLSCEQNLNHDAMYWYRQDPGQGLRLIYYSQIVNDFQKGDIAEGYSVSREKKESFPLTVTSAQKNPTAFYLCASSIMVEERKFFGPGTRLTVL.

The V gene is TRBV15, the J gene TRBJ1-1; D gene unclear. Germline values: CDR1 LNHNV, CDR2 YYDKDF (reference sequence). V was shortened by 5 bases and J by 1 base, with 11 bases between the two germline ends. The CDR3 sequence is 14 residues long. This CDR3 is CATSSPEQNTEAFF. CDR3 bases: TGTGCCACCAGCTCGCCGGAGCAGAACACTGAAGCTTTCTTT.

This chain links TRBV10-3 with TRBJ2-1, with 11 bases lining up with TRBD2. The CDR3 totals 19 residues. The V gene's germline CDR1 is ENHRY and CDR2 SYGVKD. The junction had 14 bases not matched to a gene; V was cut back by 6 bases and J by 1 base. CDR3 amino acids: CAISAGLAAAATSYNEQFF. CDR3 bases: TGTGCCATCAGCGCGGGACTAGCGGCCGCCGCGACTTCCTACAATGAGCAGTTCTTC.

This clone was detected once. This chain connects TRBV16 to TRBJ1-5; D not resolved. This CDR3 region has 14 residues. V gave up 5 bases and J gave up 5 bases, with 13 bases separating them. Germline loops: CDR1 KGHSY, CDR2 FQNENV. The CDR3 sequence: CASSTDSLYQPQHF. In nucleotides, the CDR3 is TGTGCCAGCAGCACGGACTCCCTGTATCAGCCCCAGCATTTT. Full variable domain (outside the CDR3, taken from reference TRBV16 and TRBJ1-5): GEEVAQTPKHLVRGEGQKAKLYCAPIKGHSYVFWYQQVLKNEFKFLISFQNENVFDETGMPKERFSAKCLPNSPCSLEIQATKLEDSAVYFCASSTDSLYQPQHFGDGTRLSIL.

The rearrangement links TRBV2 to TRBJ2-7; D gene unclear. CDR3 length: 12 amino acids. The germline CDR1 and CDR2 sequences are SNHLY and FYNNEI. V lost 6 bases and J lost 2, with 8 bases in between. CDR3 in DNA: TGTGCCAGCAGGGACCCACCCTACGAGCAGTACTTC. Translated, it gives CASRDPPYEQYF.

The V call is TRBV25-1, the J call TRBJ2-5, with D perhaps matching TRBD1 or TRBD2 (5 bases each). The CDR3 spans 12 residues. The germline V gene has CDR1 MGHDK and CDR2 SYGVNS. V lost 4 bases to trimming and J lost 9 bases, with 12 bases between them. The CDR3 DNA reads TGTGCCAGCAGTGTCTTCCGGGACCCCCAGTACTTC. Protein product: CASSVFRDPQYF.

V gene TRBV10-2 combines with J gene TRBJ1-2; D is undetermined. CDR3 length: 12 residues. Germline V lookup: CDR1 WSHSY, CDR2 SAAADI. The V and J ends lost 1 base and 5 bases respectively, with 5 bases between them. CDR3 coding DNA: TGCGCCAGCAGTGAGTTGTCTTATGGCTACACCTTC. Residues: CASSELSYGYTF.

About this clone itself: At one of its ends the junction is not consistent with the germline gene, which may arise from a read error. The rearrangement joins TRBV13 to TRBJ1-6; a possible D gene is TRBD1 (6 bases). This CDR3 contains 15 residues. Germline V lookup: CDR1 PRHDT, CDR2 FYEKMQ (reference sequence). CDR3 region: CVSSLGGSYNSPLHF. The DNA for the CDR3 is TGTGTCAGCAGCTTAGGGGGGTCCTATAATTCACCCCTCCACTTT.

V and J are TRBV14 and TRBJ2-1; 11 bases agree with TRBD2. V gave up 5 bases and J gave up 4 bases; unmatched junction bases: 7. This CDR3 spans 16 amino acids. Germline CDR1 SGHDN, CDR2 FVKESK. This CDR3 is CASSFKGLAAYNEQFF. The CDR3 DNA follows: TGTGCCAGCAGCTTCAAGGGACTAGCGGCTTACAATGAGCAGTTCTTC.

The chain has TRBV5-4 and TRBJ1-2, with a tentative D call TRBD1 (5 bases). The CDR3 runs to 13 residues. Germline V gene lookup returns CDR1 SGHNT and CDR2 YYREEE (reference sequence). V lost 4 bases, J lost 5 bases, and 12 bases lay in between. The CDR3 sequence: CASSLNRSYGYTF. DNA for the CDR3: TGTGCCAGCAGCCTGAACAGGAGTTATGGCTACACCTTC.

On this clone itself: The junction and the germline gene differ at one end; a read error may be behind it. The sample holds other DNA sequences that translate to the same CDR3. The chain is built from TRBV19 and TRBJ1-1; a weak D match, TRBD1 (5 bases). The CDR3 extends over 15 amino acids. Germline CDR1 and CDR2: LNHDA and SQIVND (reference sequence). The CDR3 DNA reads TGTGCCAGTAGTAGTTTCGGGACTTGGGATACTGAGGCTTTCTTT. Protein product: CASSSFGTWDTEAFF.

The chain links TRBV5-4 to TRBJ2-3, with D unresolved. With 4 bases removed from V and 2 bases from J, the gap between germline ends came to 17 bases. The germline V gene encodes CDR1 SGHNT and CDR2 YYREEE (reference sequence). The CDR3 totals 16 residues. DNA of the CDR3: TGTGCCAGCAGCGCTGGCGTCCTAGAGACCACAGATACGCAGTATTTT. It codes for CASSAGVLETTDTQYF.

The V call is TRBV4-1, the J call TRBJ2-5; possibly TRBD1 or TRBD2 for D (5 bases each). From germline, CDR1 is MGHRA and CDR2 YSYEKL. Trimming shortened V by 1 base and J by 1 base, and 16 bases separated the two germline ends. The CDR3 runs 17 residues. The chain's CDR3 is CASSQGSSLGTQETQYF. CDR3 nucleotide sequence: TGCGCCAGCAGCCAAGGGTCGAGTCTCGGGACCCAAGAGACCCAGTACTTC.

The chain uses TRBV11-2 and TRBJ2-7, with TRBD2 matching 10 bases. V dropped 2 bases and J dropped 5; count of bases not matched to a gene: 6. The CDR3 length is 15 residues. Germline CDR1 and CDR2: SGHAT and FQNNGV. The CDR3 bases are TGTGCCAGCAGCTTAAGCACTAGCGGGACCAACGAGCAGTACTTC. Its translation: CASSLSTSGTNEQYF.